This T cell receptor (beta chain) appears in the sequencing data of a study of shared clonotypes between healthy human individuals. Study observations and caveats: Naive CD4 clonotypes were shared across several donors at roughly 5.3%. Memory subsets generally showed smaller estimated richness than naive subsets did.

Some clones are missing from TCRdb's copy, which holds only in-frame ones; the method was immunoSEQ multiplex PCR. The data hold some 980,000 clones, with approximately 80% observed a single time. Trimming at V came to 6 bases and at J to 2 bases, leaving 3 bases not matched to a gene. The V gene's germline CDR1 is LNHDA and CDR2 SQIVND (reference sequence). CDR3 size: 15 residues. Adult donors, all healthy and HIV-negative, had no recent acute infections or vaccinations. Caucasian adults living in Nashville, Tennessee, provided all samples. To note about this clone: What it binds is unknown.

V is TRBV19 and J is TRBJ2-6; 8 bases align to TRBD1. The receptor was derived from a man aged 18-30 years in good health. Sample: memory CD4+ T cells sorted from blood. Noted subset: CD45RA-negative fraction. CDR3 loop: CASSQGAAGANVLTF. CDR3 nucleotides: TGTGCCAGTAGCCAGGGGGCAGCTGGGGCCAACGTCCTGACTTTC.